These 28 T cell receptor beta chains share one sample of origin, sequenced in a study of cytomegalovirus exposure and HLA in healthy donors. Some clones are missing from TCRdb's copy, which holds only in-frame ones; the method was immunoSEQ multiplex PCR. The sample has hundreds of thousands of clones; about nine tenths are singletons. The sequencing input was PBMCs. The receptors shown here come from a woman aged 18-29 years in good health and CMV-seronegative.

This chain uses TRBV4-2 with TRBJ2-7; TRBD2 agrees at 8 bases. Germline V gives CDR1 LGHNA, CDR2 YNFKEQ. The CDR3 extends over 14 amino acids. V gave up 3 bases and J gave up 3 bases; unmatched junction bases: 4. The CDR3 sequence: CASSHTGLVYEQYF. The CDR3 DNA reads TGTGCCAGCAGCCATACGGGACTAGTCTACGAGCAGTACTTC.

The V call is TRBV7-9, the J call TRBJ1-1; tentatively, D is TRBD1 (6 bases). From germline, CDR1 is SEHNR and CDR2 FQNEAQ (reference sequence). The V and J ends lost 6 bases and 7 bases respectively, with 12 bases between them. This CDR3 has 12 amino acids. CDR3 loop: CASRGQQGEAFF. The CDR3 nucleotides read TGTGCCAGCAGAGGGCAACAGGGTGAAGCTTTCTTT.

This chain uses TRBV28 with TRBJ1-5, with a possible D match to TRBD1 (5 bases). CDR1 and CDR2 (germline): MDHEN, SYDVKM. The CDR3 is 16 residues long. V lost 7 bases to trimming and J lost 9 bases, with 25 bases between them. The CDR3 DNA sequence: TGTGCCAGCACTCCAATCGGGCAGGCTACCGGGGGGCCCCAGCATTTT. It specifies CASTPIGQATGGPQHF.

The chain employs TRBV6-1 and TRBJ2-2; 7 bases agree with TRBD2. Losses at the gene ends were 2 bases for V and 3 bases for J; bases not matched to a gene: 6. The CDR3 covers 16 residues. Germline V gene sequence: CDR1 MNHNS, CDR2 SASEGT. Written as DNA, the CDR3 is TGTGCCAGCAGTGAATGGGGAGGGACGGACACCGGGGAGCTGTTTTTT. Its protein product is CASSEWGGTDTGELFF.

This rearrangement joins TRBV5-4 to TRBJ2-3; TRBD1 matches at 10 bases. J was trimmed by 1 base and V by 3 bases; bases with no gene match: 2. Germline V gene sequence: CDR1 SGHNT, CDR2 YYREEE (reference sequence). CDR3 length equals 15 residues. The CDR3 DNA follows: TGTGCCAGCAGCTCCGGGACAGGGGGCACAGATACGCAGTATTTT. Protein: CASSSGTGGTDTQYF.

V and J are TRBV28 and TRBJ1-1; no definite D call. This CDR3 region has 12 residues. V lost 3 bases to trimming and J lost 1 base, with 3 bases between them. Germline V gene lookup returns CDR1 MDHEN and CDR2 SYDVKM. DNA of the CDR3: TGTGCCAGCAGTTTCCAGAACACTGAAGCTTTCTTT. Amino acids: CASSFQNTEAFF.

CDR3 residues: CASRPGGWDYGYTF. The CDR3 DNA reads as TGTGCCAGCAGGCCAGGGGGCTGGGACTATGGCTACACCTTC. The chain employs TRBV6-1 and TRBJ1-2; the match to TRBD1 covers 8 bases. V lost 6 bases, J lost 3 bases, and 6 bases stayed unmatched. This CDR3 has 14 amino acids. Per the germline V gene, CDR1 is MNHNS and CDR2 is SASEGT.

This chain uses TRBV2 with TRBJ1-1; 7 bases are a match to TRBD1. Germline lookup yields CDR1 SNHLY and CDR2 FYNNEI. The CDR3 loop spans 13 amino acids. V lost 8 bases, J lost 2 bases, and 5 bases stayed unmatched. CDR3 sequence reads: CASQGQTNTEAFF. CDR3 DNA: TGTGCCAGCCAGGGACAGACCAACACTGAAGCTTTCTTT.

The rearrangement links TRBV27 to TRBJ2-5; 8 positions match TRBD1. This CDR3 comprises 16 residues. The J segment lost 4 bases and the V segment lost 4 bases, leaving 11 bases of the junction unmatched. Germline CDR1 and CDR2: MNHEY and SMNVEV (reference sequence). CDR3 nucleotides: TGTGCCAGCAGTTCAATGGACAGGGAGCTTGGAGAGACCCAGTACTTC. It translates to CASSSMDRELGETQYF.

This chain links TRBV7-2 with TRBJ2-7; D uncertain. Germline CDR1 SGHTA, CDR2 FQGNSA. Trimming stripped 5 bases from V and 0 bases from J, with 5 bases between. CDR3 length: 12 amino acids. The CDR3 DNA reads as TGTGCCAGCAGCCCAGGCTCCTACGAGCAGTACTTC. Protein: CASSPGSYEQYF. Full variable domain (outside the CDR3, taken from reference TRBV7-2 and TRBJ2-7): GAGVSQSPSNKVTEKGKDVELRCDPISGHTALYWYRQSLGQGLEFLIYFQGNSAPDKSGLPSDRFSAERTGGSVSTLTIQRTQQEDSAVYLCASSPGSYEQYFGPGTRLTVT.

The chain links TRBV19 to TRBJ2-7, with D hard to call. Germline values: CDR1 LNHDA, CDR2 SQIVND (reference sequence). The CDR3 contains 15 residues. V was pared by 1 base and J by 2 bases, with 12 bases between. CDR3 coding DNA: TGTGCCAGTAGTATAGGGGTCGCGGTGACCTACGAGCAGTACTTC. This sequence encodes CASSIGVAVTYEQYF.

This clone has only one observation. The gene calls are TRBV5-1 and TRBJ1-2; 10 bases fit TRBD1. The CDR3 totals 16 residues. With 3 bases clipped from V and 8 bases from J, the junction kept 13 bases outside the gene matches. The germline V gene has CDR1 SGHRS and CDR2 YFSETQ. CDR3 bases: TGCGCCAGCAGCTCTATAATCGGGACAGGGGACGGAGGCTACACCTTC. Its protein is CASSSIIGTGDGGYTF.

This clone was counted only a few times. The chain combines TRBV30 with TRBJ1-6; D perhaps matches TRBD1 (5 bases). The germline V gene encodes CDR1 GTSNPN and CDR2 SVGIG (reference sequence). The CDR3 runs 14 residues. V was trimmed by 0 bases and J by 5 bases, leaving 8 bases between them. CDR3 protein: CAWSVKGDNSPLHF. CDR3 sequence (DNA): TGTGCCTGGAGTGTAAAAGGGGATAATTCACCCCTCCACTTT.

As DNA, the CDR3 is TGTGCCTGGAAGGAGACTAGCGGGTGGGAAGAGACCCAGTACTTC. As protein: CAWKETSGWEETQYF. The J gene is TRBJ2-5, the V gene TRBV30, with 10 positions matching TRBD2. CDR1 is GTSNPN and CDR2 is SVGIG in the germline V gene (reference sequence). V shed 4 bases and J 3 bases; nucleotides not matched to a gene: 8. This CDR3 comprises 15 residues.

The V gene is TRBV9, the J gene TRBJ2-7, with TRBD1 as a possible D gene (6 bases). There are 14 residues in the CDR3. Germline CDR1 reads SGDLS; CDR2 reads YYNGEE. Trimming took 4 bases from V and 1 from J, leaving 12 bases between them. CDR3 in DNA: TGTGCCAGCAGCCACGGAGACAGGTCCTACGAGCAGTACTTC. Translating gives CASSHGDRSYEQYF.

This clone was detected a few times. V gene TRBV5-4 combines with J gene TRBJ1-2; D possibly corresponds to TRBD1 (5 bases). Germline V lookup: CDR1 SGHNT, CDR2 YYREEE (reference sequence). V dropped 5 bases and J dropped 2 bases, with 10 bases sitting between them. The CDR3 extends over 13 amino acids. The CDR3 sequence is CASRSSGNYGYTF. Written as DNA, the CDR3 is TGTGCCAGCAGGTCGTCAGGGAACTATGGCTACACCTTC.

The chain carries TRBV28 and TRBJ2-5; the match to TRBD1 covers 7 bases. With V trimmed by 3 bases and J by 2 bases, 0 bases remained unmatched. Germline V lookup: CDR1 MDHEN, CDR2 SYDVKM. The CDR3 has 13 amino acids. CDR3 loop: CASSLGQQETQYF. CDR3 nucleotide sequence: TGTGCCAGCAGTTTGGGACAGCAAGAGACCCAGTACTTC.

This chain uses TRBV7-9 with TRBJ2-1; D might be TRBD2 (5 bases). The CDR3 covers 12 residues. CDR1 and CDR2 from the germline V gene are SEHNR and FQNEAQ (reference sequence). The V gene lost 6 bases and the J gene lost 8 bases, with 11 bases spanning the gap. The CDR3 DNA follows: TGTGCCAGCAGTATCGTGAGGGATGAGCAGTTCTTC. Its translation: CASSIVRDEQFF. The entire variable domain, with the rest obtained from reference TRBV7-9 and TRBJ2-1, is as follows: DTGVSQNPRHKITKRGQNVTFRCDPISEHNRLYWYRQTLGQGPEFLTYFQNEAQLEKSRLLSDRFSAERPKGSFSTLEIQRTEQGDSAMYLCASSIVRDEQFFGPGTRLTVL.

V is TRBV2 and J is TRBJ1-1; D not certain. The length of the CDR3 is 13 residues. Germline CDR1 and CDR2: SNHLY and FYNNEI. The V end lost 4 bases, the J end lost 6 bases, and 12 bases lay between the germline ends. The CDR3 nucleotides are TGTGCCAGCAGTGCCGACATGGCTGCTGAAGCTTTCTTT. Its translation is CASSADMAAEAFF.

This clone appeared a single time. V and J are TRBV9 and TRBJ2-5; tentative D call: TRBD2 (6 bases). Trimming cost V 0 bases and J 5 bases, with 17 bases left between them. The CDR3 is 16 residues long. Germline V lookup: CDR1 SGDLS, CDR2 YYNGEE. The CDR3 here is CASSVGGGETEETQYF. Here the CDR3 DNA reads TGTGCCAGCAGCGTAGGCGGCGGGGAGACGGAGGAGACCCAGTACTTC.

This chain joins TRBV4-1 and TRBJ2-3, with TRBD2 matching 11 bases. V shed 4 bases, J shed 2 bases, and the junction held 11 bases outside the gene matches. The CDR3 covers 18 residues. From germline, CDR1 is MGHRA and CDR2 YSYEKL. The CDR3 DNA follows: TGCGCCAGCAGCCGTTCCCTCTTAGCGGGAGGGGCCACAGATACGCAGTATTTT. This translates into CASSRSLLAGGATDTQYF.

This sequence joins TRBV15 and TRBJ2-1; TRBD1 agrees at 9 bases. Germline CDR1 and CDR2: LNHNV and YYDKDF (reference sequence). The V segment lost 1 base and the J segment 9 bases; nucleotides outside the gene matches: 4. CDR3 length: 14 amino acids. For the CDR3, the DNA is TGTGCCACCAGCAGAGGAGGGACAGGGCTTGAGCAGTTCTTC. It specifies CATSRGGTGLEQFF.

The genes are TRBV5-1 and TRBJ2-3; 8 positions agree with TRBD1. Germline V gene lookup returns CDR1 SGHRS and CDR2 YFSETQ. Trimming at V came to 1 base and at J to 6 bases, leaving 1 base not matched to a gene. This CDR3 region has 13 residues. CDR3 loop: CASSLRQGDTQYF. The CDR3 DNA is TGCGCCAGCAGCTTGCGACAGGGGGATACGCAGTATTTT.

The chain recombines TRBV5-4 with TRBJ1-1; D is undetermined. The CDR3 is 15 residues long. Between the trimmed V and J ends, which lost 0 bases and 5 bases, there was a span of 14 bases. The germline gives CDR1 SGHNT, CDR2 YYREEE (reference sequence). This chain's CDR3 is CASSLEKSRLTEAFF. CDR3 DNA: TGTGCCAGCAGCTTGGAAAAAAGTAGATTAACTGAAGCTTTCTTT.

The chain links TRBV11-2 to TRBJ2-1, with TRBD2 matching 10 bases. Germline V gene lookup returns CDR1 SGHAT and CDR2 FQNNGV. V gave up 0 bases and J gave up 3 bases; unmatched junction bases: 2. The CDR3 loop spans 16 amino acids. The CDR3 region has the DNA TGTGCCAGCAGCTTAGAGGGGACTAGCGTCTACAATGAGCAGTTCTTC. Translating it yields CASSLEGTSVYNEQFF.

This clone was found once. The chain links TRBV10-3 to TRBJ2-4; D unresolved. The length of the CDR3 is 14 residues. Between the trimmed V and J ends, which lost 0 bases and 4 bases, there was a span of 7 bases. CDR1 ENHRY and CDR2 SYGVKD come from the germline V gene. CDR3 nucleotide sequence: TGTGCCATCAGTGAGTCTGCCCAGAAAAACATTCAGTACTTC. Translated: CAISESAQKNIQYF.

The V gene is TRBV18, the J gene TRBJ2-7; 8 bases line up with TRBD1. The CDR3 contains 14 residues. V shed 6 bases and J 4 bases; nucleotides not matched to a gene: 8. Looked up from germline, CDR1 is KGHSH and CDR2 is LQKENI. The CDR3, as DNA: TGTGCCAGCTCCCTCGGACAGGGAAGGTACGAGCAGTACTTC. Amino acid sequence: CASSLGQGRYEQYF.

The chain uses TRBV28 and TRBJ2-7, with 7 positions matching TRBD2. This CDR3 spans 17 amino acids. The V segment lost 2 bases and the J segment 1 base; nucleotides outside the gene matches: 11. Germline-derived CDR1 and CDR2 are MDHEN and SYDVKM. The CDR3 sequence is CASSLGPPQGGSYEQYF. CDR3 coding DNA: TGTGCCAGCAGTTTAGGTCCCCCCCAGGGAGGGTCCTACGAGCAGTACTTC.